The 14 T cell receptor beta chains below all came from one sample that was sequenced in a study of T cells in Graves' hyperthyroidism and ophthalmopathy. Template material for amplifying TCR beta CDR3 regions consisted of RNA transcripts. Initially, a first-round RT-PCR of the TCR CDR3 employed the HTBI primer set. From the multiplex PCR reads, TCRdb called clonotypes with MiXCR, one entry per CDR3 protein. The data contain approximately 410,000 distinct CDR3 sequences, roughly 13% of them singletons. The specimen sequenced was blood. The receptors originated from a woman younger than 35 with Graves' hyperthyroidism.

The chain uses TRBV6-1 and TRBJ1-4, with D hard to call. Germline values: CDR1 MNHNS, CDR2 SASEGT. CDR3 length: 15 residues. V was shortened by 0 bases and J by 1 base, with 6 bases between the two germline ends. CDR3: CASSEATGTNEKLFF. For the CDR3, the DNA is TGTGCCAGCAGTGAAGCAACGGGAACTAATGAAAAACTGTTTTTT.

This clonotype was seen ten or more times. The chain combines TRBV27 with TRBJ2-1; 9 nucleotides line up with TRBD2. Germline CDR1 is MNHEY and CDR2 is SMNVEV (reference sequence). J lost 8 bases, V lost 6 bases, and 14 bases had no gene match. This CDR3 comprises 16 residues. CDR3 protein: CASSSTLAGGRDEQFF. DNA for the CDR3: TGTGCCAGCAGCTCCACCCTCGCGGGAGGGAGGGATGAGCAGTTCTTC.

This clonotype was seen repeatedly, ten times or more. In DNA form, the CDR3 reads TGTGCCAGCAGCCAAACAGGGGGCGCGGGTCAGCCCCAGCATTTT. This gives the protein CASSQTGGAGQPQHF. The chain links TRBV3-1 to TRBJ1-5, with TRBD1 identical over 9 bases. The CDR3 is 15 amino acids. J lost 6 bases, V lost 2 bases, and 5 bases had no gene match. Per the germline V gene, CDR1 is LGHDT and CDR2 is YNNKEL (reference sequence).

The table lists this clonotype with a few counts. The chain recombines TRBV7-9 with TRBJ1-1; 12 nucleotides match TRBD1. The CDR3 contains 17 residues. Looked up from germline, CDR1 is SEHNR and CDR2 is FQNEAQ (reference sequence). V shed 5 bases and J 3 bases; nucleotides not matched to a gene: 10. In nucleotides, the CDR3 is TGTGCCAGCAGCACCCGGGACAGGGGGCTCTTGGACACTGAAGCTTTCTTT. Its protein is CASSTRDRGLLDTEAFF.

This clonotype came up many times. J is TRBJ1-1 and V is TRBV30; D ambiguous. Germline V lookup: CDR1 GTSNPN, CDR2 SVGIG (reference sequence). The V and J ends lost 7 bases and 2 bases respectively, with 11 bases between them. This CDR3 is built from 12 residues. Here the CDR3 reads CAFASDNTEAFF. Here the CDR3 DNA reads TGTGCCTTCGCGTCTGATAACACTGAAGCTTTCTTT. Based on the CDR3 plus reference TRBV30 and TRBJ1-1, the full variable domain is SQTIHQWPATLVQPVGSPLSLECTVEGTSNPNLYWYRQAAGRGLQLLFYSVGIGQISSEVPQNLSASRPQDRQFILSSKKLLLSDSGFYLCAFASDNTEAFFGQGTRLTVV.

This clonotype was detected many times. The V gene is TRBV29-1, the J gene TRBJ2-5; 14 positions match TRBD2. The J segment lost 5 bases and the V segment lost 6 bases, leaving 5 bases of the junction unmatched. The CDR3 covers 14 residues. Germline assignment: CDR1 SQVTM and CDR2 ANQGSEA. The CDR3 coding sequence is TGCAGCGTAGACAGACTAGCGGGAGGGGAGACCCAGTACTTC. It specifies CSVDRLAGGETQYF.

V gene TRBV20-1 combines with J gene TRBJ2-5, with TRBD2 as a possible D gene (5 bases). Trimming stripped 0 bases from V and 1 base from J, with 9 bases between. Germline-derived CDR1 and CDR2 are DFQATT and SNEGSKA (reference sequence). The CDR3 has 14 residues. The DNA of the CDR3 is TGCAGTGCTAGAGATGAGGGTGGCCAAGAGACCCAGTACTTC. Protein: CSARDEGGQETQYF.

In its sample, this clonotype was seen many times. The chain employs TRBV6-1 and TRBJ2-1, with D uncertain. CDR1 is MNHNS and CDR2 is SASEGT in the germline V gene. Trimming stripped 6 bases from V and 9 bases from J, with 9 bases between. The CDR3 length is 11 residues. This CDR3 reads CASSLDREQFF. The CDR3 nucleotides read TGTGCCAGCAGCCTCGATCGTGAGCAGTTCTTC.

This clonotype was observed at least ten times. The rearrangement joins TRBV7-8 to TRBJ1-5; D possibly corresponds to TRBD1 (5 bases). V gave up 5 bases and J gave up 9 bases, with 20 bases separating them. The CDR3 has 15 residues. Germline V gene sequence: CDR1 SGHVS, CDR2 FQNEAQ. The CDR3, as DNA: TGTGCCAGCAGCCCCCACCGGGACGCACCTCGGCCCCAGCATTTT. Translating gives CASSPHRDAPRPQHF.

The chain couples TRBV15 to TRBJ2-7; D might be TRBD1 (6 bases). This CDR3 has 12 residues. V lost 5 bases to trimming and J lost 5 bases, with 10 bases between them. Germline values: CDR1 LNHNV, CDR2 YYDKDF (reference sequence). The CDR3: CATSQGSHEQYF. CDR3 sequence (DNA): TGTGCCACCAGCCAGGGGAGCCACGAGCAGTACTTC.

This clonotype was recorded many times. The DNA for the CDR3 is TGTGCCAGCAGCTTCCCCGGGAAAAGCACAGATACGCAGTATTTT. Translating it yields CASSFPGKSTDTQYF. The V call is TRBV11-2, the J call TRBJ2-3; D is possibly TRBD2 (5 bases). Looked up from germline, CDR1 is SGHAT and CDR2 is FQNNGV. The length of the CDR3 is 15 residues. V lost 3 bases to trimming and J lost 0 bases, with 10 bases between them.

The V and J genes are TRBV30 and TRBJ2-7, with D perhaps assigned TRBD1 or TRBD2 (6 bases each). The CDR3 is 12 amino acids. Trimming pared 3 bases from V and 3 bases from J, leaving 9 bases between. The V gene's germline CDR1 is GTSNPN and CDR2 SVGIG (reference sequence). The CDR3 is CAWRGGIYEQYF. CDR3 in DNA: TGTGCCTGGAGGGGGGGCATCTACGAGCAGTACTTC. The full variable domain, with the rest looked up from reference TRBV30 and TRBJ2-7, is SQTIHQWPATLVQPVGSPLSLECTVEGTSNPNLYWYRQAAGRGLQLLFYSVGIGQISSEVPQNLSASRPQDRQFILSSKKLLLSDSGFYLCAWRGGIYEQYFGPGTRLTVT.

This chain connects TRBV27 to TRBJ2-1; 14 bases are a match to TRBD2. CDR1 and CDR2 from the germline V gene are MNHEY and SMNVEV (reference sequence). The CDR3 has 17 amino acids. V lost 5 bases and J lost 7; bases outside the gene matches: 10. The CDR3 loop is CASSRRLAGGPGNEQFF. CDR3 DNA: TGTGCCAGCAGTCGAAGACTAGCGGGAGGGCCGGGTAATGAGCAGTTCTTC.

This clonotype was counted between two and nine times. This chain joins TRBV12-3 or TRBV12-4 and TRBJ1-3; 7 bases match TRBD1. After removal of 5 bases from V and 0 bases from J, the junction contained 10 bases not matched to a gene. This CDR3 contains 17 residues. CDR3: CASSTQRTGRSGNTIYF. The CDR3, as DNA: TGTGCCAGCAGTACACAAAGGACAGGCCGCTCTGGAAACACCATATATTTT.